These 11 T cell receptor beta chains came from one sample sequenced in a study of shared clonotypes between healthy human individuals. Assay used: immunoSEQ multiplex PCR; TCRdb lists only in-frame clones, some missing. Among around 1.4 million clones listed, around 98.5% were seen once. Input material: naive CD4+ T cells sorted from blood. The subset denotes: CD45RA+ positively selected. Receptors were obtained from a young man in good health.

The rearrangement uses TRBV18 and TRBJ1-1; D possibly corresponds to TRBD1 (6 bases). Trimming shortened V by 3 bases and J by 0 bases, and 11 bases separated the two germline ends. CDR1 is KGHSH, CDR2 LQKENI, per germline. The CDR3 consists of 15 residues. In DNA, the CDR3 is TGTGCCAGCTCACCTCCCGGGACAATGAACACTGAAGCTTTCTTT. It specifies CASSPPGTMNTEAFF.

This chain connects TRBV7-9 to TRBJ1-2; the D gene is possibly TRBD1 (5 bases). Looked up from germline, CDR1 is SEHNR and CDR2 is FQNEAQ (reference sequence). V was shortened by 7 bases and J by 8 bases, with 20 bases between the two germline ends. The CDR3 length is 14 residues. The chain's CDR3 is CASTLSGRGGGYTF. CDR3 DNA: TGTGCCAGCACCCTAAGCGGGAGGGGTGGCGGCTACACCTTC.

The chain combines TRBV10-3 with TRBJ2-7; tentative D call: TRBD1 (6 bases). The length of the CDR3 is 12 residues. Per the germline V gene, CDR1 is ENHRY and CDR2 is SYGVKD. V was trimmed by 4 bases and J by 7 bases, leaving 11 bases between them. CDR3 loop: CAISVDRKEQYF. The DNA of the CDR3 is TGTGCCATCAGTGTGGACAGAAAAGAGCAGTACTTC.

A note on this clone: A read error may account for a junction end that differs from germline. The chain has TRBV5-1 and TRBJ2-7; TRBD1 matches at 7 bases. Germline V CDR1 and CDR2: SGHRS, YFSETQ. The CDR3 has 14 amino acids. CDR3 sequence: CASSPRQGSHEQYF. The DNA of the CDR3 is TGCGCCAGCAGCCCTAGACAGGGCTCCCACGAGCAGTACTTC.

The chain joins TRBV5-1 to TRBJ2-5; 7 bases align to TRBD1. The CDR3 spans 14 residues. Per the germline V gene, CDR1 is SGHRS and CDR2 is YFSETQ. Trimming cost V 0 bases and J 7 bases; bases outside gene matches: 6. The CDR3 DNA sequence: TGCGCCAGCAGCTTGGACACAGGGGACGTGACCCAGTACTTC. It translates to CASSLDTGDVTQYF.

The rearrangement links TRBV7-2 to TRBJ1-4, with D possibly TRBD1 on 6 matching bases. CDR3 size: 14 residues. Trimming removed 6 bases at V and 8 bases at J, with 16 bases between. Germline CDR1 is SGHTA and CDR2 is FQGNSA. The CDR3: CASRTTGGDEKLFF. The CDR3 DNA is TGTGCCAGCAGAACGACAGGTGGTGACGAAAAACTGTTTTTT.

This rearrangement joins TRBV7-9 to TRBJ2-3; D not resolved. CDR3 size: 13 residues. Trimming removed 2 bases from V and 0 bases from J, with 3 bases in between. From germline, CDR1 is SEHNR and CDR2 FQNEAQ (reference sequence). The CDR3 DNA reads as TGTGCCAGCAGCTTAATGAGCACAGATACGCAGTATTTT. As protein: CASSLMSTDTQYF.

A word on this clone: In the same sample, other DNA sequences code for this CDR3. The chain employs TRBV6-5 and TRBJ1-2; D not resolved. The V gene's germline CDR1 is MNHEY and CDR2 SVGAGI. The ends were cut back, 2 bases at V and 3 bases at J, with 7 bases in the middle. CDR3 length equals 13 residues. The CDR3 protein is CASSYKGDYGYTF. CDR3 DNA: TGTGCCAGCAGTTACAAGGGAGACTATGGCTACACCTTC.

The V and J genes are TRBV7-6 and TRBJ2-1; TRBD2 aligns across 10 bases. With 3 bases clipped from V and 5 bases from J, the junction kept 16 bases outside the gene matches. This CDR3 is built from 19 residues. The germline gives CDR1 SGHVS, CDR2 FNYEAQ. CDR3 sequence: CASSFVRFPGTSEHNEQFF. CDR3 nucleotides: TGTGCCAGCAGCTTTGTCCGGTTCCCAGGGACTAGCGAGCACAATGAGCAGTTCTTC.

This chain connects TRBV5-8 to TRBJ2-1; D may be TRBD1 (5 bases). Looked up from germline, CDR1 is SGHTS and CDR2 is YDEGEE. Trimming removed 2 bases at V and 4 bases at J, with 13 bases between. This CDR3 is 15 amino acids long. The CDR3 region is CASSFKDTGYNEQFF. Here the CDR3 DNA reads TGTGCCAGCAGCTTCAAGGACACCGGATACAATGAGCAGTTCTTC.

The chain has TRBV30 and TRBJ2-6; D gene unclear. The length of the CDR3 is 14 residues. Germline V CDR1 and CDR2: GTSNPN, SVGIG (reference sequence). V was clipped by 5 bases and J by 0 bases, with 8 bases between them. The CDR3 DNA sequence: TGTGCCTGGTACCGTAGCTCTGGGGCCAACGTCCTGACTTTC. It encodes CAWYRSSGANVLTF.